The 28 T cell receptor beta chains below were found in one sample sequenced in a study of cytomegalovirus exposure and HLA in healthy donors. Measured with immunoSEQ multiplex PCR; TCRdb has only the in-frame clones, and not every one. The table lists about 160,000 clones, 85% of them singletons, with 2% to 2.5% in the top ten. Sequenced: PBMCs. The receptors were gathered from a man in his thirties or forties in good health and CMV-seropositive.

The chain is built from TRBV5-1 and TRBJ2-7; 7 bases fit TRBD1. Germline CDR1 and CDR2: SGHRS and YFSETQ. The CDR3 covers 14 residues. The junction had 10 bases not matched to a gene; V was cut back by 3 bases and J by 7 bases. The CDR3 is CASSSQTGRGEQYF. CDR3 DNA sequence: TGCGCCAGCAGCTCCCAGACAGGGCGAGGAGAGCAGTACTTC.

The chain employs TRBV6-5 and TRBJ2-2; a weak D match, TRBD1 (6 bases). CDR3 length equals 15 residues. V lost 5 bases and J 6 bases, leaving 16 bases between the germline ends. From germline, CDR1 is MNHEY and CDR2 SVGAGI. CDR3 protein: CASSQPPGEAGELFF. CDR3 nucleotide sequence: TGTGCCAGCAGTCAACCGCCAGGGGAAGCCGGGGAGCTGTTTTTT.

In this sample, this clone turned up once. The chain uses TRBV5-8 and TRBJ1-5, with D perhaps matching TRBD1 (6 bases). The V gene lost 7 bases and the J gene lost 1 base, with 18 bases spanning the gap. The CDR3 runs 16 residues. Germline V gene lookup returns CDR1 SGHTS and CDR2 YDEGEE. The CDR3 loop reads CASHEQGSTSNQPQHF. The DNA of the CDR3 is TGTGCCAGCCATGAACAGGGTAGTACCAGCAATCAGCCCCAGCATTTT.

The chain couples TRBV7-9 to TRBJ1-2; 10 bases are shared with TRBD1. The CDR3 totals 16 residues. Unmatched junction bases numbered 12, after V lost 3 bases and J lost 8 bases. CDR1 and CDR2 (germline): SEHNR, FQNEAQ (reference sequence). The CDR3 coding sequence is TGTGCCAGCAGCTTGGCGACAGGGGGCTTAGTGGCGGGCTACACCTTC. It is translated as CASSLATGGLVAGYTF.

This rearrangement joins TRBV19 to TRBJ1-3; maybe TRBD1 (5 bases). The CDR3 extends over 16 amino acids. Germline V lookup: CDR1 LNHDA, CDR2 SQIVND (reference sequence). The V gene lost 4 bases and the J gene lost 3 bases, with 16 bases spanning the gap. The DNA for the CDR3 is TGTGCCAGTAGTACAGGGCTCGGGCTTGATGGAAACACCATATATTTT. It encodes CASSTGLGLDGNTIYF.

This clone was detected once. The V gene is TRBV28, the J gene TRBJ1-2, with 10 positions matching TRBD1. The CDR3 runs to 14 residues. V trimming: 8 bases; J trimming: 3 bases; junction bases outside the gene matches: 6. Germline V gene data show CDR1 as MDHEN and CDR2 as SYDVKM. The CDR3 loop is CASDGQGEHYGYTF. The DNA of the CDR3 is TGTGCCAGCGACGGACAGGGGGAACACTATGGCTACACCTTC.

This chain joins TRBV5-5 and TRBJ1-5, with D possibly being TRBD1 (6 bases). The V and J ends lost 3 bases and 6 bases respectively, with 7 bases between them. There are 12 residues in the CDR3. Germline CDR1 and CDR2: SGHKS and YYEKEE (reference sequence). The CDR3 spells CASSSGAQPQHF. The CDR3 DNA reads as TGTGCCAGCAGCTCAGGGGCTCAGCCCCAGCATTTT.

This clone occurred a few times. The CDR3 DNA reads as TGTGCCAGCAGTTTTACAGGGATTGAAGCTTTCTTT. Translated, it gives CASSFTGIEAFF. The genes are TRBV2 and TRBJ1-1; D is possibly TRBD1 (6 bases). Trimming took off 5 bases at V and 7 bases at J, with 11 bases between the two ends. The CDR3 sequence is 12 residues long. Per the germline V gene, CDR1 is SNHLY and CDR2 is FYNNEI. The full variable domain, rest sourced from reference TRBV2 and TRBJ1-1, is EPEVTQTPSHQVTQMGQEVILRCVPISNHLYFYWYRQILGQKVEFLVSFYNNEISEKSEIFDDQFSVERPDGSNFTLKIRSTKLEDSAMYFCASSFTGIEAFFGQGTRLTVV.

V and J are TRBV14 and TRBJ2-1; D is unclear. The CDR3 totals 13 residues. V lost 1 base and J lost 6, with 7 bases in between. Germline CDR1 reads SGHDN; CDR2 reads FVKESK. Here the CDR3 reads CASSQGPFNEQFF. In DNA, the CDR3 is TGTGCCAGCAGCCAAGGGCCATTCAATGAGCAGTTCTTC.

The rearrangement links TRBV4-3 to TRBJ2-2, with TRBD2 matching over 16 bases. Germline lookup yields CDR1 LGHNA and CDR2 YSLEER. The CDR3 runs to 18 residues. V lost 5 bases to trimming and J lost 6 bases; unmatched junction nucleotides: 9. In DNA, the CDR3 is TGCGCCAGCAGCGATGCCGGGACTAGCGGGGGGGCAGCCGGGGAGCTGTTTTTT. Amino acids: CASSDAGTSGGAAGELFF.

The CDR3 DNA is TGTGCCAGCTCACCAGGGCCGCTAGCGGGGGGCCCCCGGGGGACCCAGTACTTC. This encodes CASSPGPLAGGPRGTQYF. The rearrangement uses TRBV18 and TRBJ2-5; 11 bases fit TRBD2. CDR3 length: 18 residues. V shed 2 bases and J 7 bases; nucleotides not matched to a gene: 15. Looked up from germline, CDR1 is KGHSH and CDR2 is LQKENI.

The chain employs TRBV6-5 and TRBJ1-1, with D perhaps TRBD1 (5 bases). The CDR3 extends over 15 amino acids. V lost 0 bases and J lost 4, with 12 bases in between. Germline values: CDR1 MNHEY, CDR2 SVGAGI. The CDR3 reads CASSYSEGVRTEAFF. The DNA of the CDR3 is TGTGCCAGCAGTTACTCGGAAGGGGTTCGCACTGAAGCTTTCTTT.

J is TRBJ2-1 and V is TRBV5-4, with 11 bases fitting TRBD2. The CDR3 is made up of 15 amino acids. Germline loops: CDR1 SGHNT, CDR2 YYREEE (reference sequence). The ends lost 4 bases at V and 4 bases at J; junction bases unmatched: 4. CDR3 DNA sequence: TGTGCCAGCAGCCCTACTAGCGGGGGTTACAATGAGCAGTTCTTC. It yields the protein CASSPTSGGYNEQFF.

The chain recombines TRBV11-3 with TRBJ1-1; the match to TRBD1 covers 10 bases. The germline CDR1 and CDR2 sequences are SGHNT and YENEEA. The CDR3 length is 17 residues. With 5 bases clipped from V and 0 bases from J, the junction kept 9 bases outside the gene matches. The CDR3 sequence: CASSPGQGKSMNTEAFF. The CDR3 DNA follows: TGTGCCAGCAGCCCGGGACAGGGGAAAAGCATGAACACTGAAGCTTTCTTT.

The genes are TRBV9 and TRBJ1-2; TRBD1 might be the D (5 bases). The CDR3 runs 12 residues. The germline V and J ends were trimmed by 0 bases and 8 bases, with 8 bases remaining between them. Germline assignment: CDR1 SGDLS and CDR2 YYNGEE. CDR3 bases: TGTGCCAGCAGCGTAGTGGGGCGAGGCTACACCTTC. It is translated as CASSVVGRGYTF.

This clone was seen just once. The V and J genes are TRBV5-8 and TRBJ2-3, with unresolved D. This CDR3 has 15 amino acids. Between the trimmed V and J ends, which lost 0 bases and 0 bases, there was a span of 8 bases. Per the germline V gene, CDR1 is SGHTS and CDR2 is YDEGEE. The CDR3 nucleotides read TGTGCCAGCAGCTTGGATCTGACTAGCACAGATACGCAGTATTTT. Translating gives CASSLDLTSTDTQYF.

The V gene is TRBV4-3, the J gene TRBJ1-3, with D unclear. This CDR3 region has 16 residues. V was shortened by 0 bases and J by 7 bases, with 16 bases between the two germline ends. Germline V gives CDR1 LGHNA, CDR2 YSLEER. The DNA for the CDR3 is TGCGCCAGCAGCCAAGATGTACGCCAGGTTGTTAACACCATATATTTT. Its translation is CASSQDVRQVVNTIYF.

This chain connects TRBV4-1 to TRBJ2-3; 8 bases are a match to TRBD2. There are 17 residues in the CDR3. V gave up 4 bases and J gave up 4 bases; unmatched junction bases: 13. Germline V gene data show CDR1 as MGHRA and CDR2 as YSYEKL. In nucleotides, the CDR3 is TGCGCCAGCAGCCTAGGGTCGCCCGGGGGGGGGCCAGATACGCAGTATTTT. Its translation is CASSLGSPGGGPDTQYF.

The J gene is TRBJ1-2, the V gene TRBV6-1; D is unresolved. Germline V CDR1 and CDR2: MNHNS, SASEGT. V shed 7 bases and J shed 2 bases, with 8 bases lying between them. The CDR3 covers 12 residues. This CDR3 is CASIIGNYGYTF. CDR3 bases: TGTGCCAGCATCATCGGGAACTATGGCTACACCTTC.

The gene calls are TRBV2 and TRBJ2-3, with TRBD2 matching 9 bases. J was trimmed by 4 bases and V by 7 bases; bases with no gene match: 12. The CDR3 spans 16 residues. Germline values: CDR1 SNHLY, CDR2 FYNNEI. Here the CDR3 DNA reads TGTGCCAGCACTCCGGCTGGCGGGGGGGGGCCAGATACGCAGTATTTT. It is translated as CASTPAGGGGPDTQYF.

This clone has a count of ten or more. The chain recombines TRBV6-4 with TRBJ2-3; 7 nucleotides match TRBD1. CDR3 size: 16 residues. Germline V lookup: CDR1 MRHNA, CDR2 SNTAGT. J gave up 0 bases and V 4 bases, and 7 bases lay outside the gene matches. In DNA, the CDR3 is TGTGCCAGCAGTGTCCAACAGGGGATGAGCACAGATACGCAGTATTTT. This gives the protein CASSVQQGMSTDTQYF.

This chain uses TRBV6-1 with TRBJ2-3; TRBD1 aligns across 8 bases. Germline V gene data show CDR1 as MNHNS and CDR2 as SASEGT. The CDR3 sequence is 14 residues long. The V segment lost 6 bases and the J segment 2 bases; nucleotides outside the gene matches: 4. CDR3 sequence reads: CASREGQDTDTQYF. The CDR3 region has the DNA TGTGCCAGCAGGGAGGGACAGGACACAGATACGCAGTATTTT.

The CDR3 bases are TGTGCCAGCAGTACCGAGACTAGCGGGCAGACCTACAATGAGCAGTTCTTC. It codes for CASSTETSGQTYNEQFF. The chain links TRBV4-2 to TRBJ2-1; the match to TRBD2 covers 10 bases. Germline V gives CDR1 LGHNA, CDR2 YNFKEQ. V was pared by 6 bases and J by 2 bases, with 10 bases of the junction left unmatched. The CDR3 is 17 residues long.

The CDR3 region has the DNA TGTGCCAGCAGCCCCCACGGGGGGGTAAAGGCTGAAGCTTTCTTT. Its translation is CASSPHGGVKAEAFF. The rearrangement joins TRBV7-3 to TRBJ1-1; possibly TRBD1 for D (5 bases). Per germline, CDR1 SGHTA and CDR2 FQGTGA. The CDR3 consists of 15 residues. V shed 5 bases and J shed 6 bases, with 19 bases lying between them.

The V gene is TRBV5-6, the J gene TRBJ2-1; TRBD2 matches 12 bases. CDR1 SGHDT and CDR2 YYEEEE come from the germline V gene. The CDR3 loop spans 15 amino acids. Trimming cost V 3 bases and J 7 bases; bases outside gene matches: 5. Here the CDR3 DNA reads TGTGCCAGCAGCTCGGGACTAGCGGGTCTTAATGAGCAGTTCTTC. Amino acids: CASSSGLAGLNEQFF.

The chain's CDR3 is CASSQLAGSSYEQYF. Here the CDR3 DNA reads TGTGCCAGCAGCCAACTAGCGGGGAGCTCCTACGAGCAGTACTTC. The rearrangement uses TRBV6-5 and TRBJ2-7, with 10 positions matching TRBD2. CDR1 and CDR2 (germline): MNHEY, SVGAGI. V shed 6 bases, J shed 0 bases, and the junction held 5 bases outside the gene matches. This CDR3 spans 15 amino acids.

The V and J genes are TRBV2 and TRBJ1-1; weak D call: TRBD1 (6 bases). V lost 8 bases and J 0 bases, leaving 10 bases between the germline ends. This CDR3 comprises 13 residues. Germline V gene data show CDR1 as SNHLY and CDR2 as FYNNEI. In DNA, the CDR3 is TGTGCCAGCGCCGGACAGTTGAACACTGAAGCTTTCTTT. It translates to CASAGQLNTEAFF.

This sequence joins TRBV9 and TRBJ2-3; TRBD2 is a possible D gene (6 bases). This CDR3 comprises 17 residues. The germline CDR1 and CDR2 sequences are SGDLS and YYNGEE. V lost 3 bases and J lost 0, with 17 bases in between. This CDR3 is CASSAFGGAGSTDTQYF. The CDR3 nucleotides read TGTGCCAGCAGCGCCTTCGGAGGGGCGGGTAGCACAGATACGCAGTATTTT.